This T cell receptor (beta chain) was found in a study of T cells expressing NK-cell markers. Germline CDR1 SEHNR, CDR2 FQNEAQ (reference sequence). This CDR3 contains 17 residues. TCRdb re-called the 5' RACE reads; one entry per CDR3 protein, DNA not given. The table lists 500,000 or so distinct CDR3 sequences, with roughly 3.4% in the top ten. The receptor was derived from a man between 18 and 35 years old in good health. The chain combines TRBV7-9 with TRBJ2-2; TCRdb names TRBD1, which stays unverified in the absence of DNA. Sequenced material: blood T cells: a sorted CD56 or NKG2C T cell subset, CD4+ or CD8+ T cells, or bulk PBMC T cells (not recorded which). The chain's CDR3 is CASTDRGVFANTGELFF.